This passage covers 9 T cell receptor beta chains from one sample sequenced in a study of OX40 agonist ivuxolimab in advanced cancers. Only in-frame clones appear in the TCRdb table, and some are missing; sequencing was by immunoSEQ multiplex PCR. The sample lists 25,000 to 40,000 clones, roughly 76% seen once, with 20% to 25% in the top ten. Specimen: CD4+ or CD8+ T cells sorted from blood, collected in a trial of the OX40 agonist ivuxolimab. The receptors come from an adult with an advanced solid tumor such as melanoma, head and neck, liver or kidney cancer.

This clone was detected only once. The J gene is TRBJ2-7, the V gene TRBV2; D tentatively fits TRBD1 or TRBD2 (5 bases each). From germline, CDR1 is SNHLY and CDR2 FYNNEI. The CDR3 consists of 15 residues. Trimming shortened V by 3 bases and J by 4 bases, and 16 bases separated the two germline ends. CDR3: CASSDMGVSRYEQYF. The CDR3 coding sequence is TGTGCCAGCAGTGATATGGGGGTCTCGCGGTACGAGCAGTACTTC.

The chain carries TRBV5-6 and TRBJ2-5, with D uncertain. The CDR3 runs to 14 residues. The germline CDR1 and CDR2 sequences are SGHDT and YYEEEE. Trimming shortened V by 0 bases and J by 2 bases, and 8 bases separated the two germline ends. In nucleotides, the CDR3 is TGTGCCAGCAGCTTGGGGCAGACGCAAGAGACCCAGTACTTC. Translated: CASSLGQTQETQYF.

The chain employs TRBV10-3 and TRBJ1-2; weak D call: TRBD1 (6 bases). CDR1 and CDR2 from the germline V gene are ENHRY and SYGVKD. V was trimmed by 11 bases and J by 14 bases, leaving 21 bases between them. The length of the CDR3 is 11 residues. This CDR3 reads CAPGRVGGRTF. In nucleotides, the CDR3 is TGTGCCCCTGGAAGGGTAGGGGGGCGAACCTTC.

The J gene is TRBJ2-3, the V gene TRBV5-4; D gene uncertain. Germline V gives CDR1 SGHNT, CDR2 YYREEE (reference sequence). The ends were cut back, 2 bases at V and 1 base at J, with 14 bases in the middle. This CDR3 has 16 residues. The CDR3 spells CASSFRTTSGTDTQYF. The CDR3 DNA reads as TGTGCCAGCAGCTTTCGGACCACCTCTGGCACAGATACGCAGTATTTT.

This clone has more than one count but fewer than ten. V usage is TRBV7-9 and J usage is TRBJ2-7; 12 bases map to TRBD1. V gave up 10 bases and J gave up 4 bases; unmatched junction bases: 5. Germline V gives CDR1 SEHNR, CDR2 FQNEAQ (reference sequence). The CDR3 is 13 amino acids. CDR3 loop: CAIPGQGAYEQYF. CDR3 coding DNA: TGTGCCATCCCGGGACAGGGGGCTTACGAGCAGTACTTC.

Here the CDR3 DNA reads TGTGCCAGCAGTTCATACAGCTCAAATAACTATGGCTACACCTTC. This translates into CASSSYSSNNYGYTF. The chain combines TRBV28 with TRBJ1-2; D call uncertain. The germline V gene encodes CDR1 MDHEN and CDR2 SYDVKM. The CDR3 loop spans 15 amino acids. Trimming shortened V by 4 bases and J by 1 base, and 13 bases separated the two germline ends.

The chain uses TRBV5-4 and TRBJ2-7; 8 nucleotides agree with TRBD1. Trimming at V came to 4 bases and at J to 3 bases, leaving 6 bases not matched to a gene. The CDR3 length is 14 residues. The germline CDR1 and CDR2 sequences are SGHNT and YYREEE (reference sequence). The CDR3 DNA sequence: TGTGCCAGCAGCCTGGCGGACAGGGACTACGAGCAGTACTTC. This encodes CASSLADRDYEQYF.

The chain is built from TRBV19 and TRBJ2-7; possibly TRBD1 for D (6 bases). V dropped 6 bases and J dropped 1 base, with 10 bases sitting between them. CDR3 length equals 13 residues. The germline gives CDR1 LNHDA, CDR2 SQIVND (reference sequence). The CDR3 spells CASSQGSSYEQYF. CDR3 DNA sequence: TGTGCCAGTAGCCAGGGGTCTTCCTACGAGCAGTACTTC. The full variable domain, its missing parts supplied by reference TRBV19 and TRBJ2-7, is DGGITQSPKYLFRKEGQNVTLSCEQNLNHDAMYWYRQDPGQGLRLIYYSQIVNDFQKGDIAEGYSVSREKKESFPLTVTSAQKNPTAFYLCASSQGSSYEQYFGPGTRLTVT.

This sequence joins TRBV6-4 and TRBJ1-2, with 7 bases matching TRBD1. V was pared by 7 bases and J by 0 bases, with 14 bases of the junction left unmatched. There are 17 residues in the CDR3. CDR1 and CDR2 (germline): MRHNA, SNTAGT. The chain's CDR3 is CASTPRPGQSPNYGYTF. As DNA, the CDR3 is TGTGCCAGCACCCCCAGACCGGGACAGAGCCCTAACTATGGCTACACCTTC.